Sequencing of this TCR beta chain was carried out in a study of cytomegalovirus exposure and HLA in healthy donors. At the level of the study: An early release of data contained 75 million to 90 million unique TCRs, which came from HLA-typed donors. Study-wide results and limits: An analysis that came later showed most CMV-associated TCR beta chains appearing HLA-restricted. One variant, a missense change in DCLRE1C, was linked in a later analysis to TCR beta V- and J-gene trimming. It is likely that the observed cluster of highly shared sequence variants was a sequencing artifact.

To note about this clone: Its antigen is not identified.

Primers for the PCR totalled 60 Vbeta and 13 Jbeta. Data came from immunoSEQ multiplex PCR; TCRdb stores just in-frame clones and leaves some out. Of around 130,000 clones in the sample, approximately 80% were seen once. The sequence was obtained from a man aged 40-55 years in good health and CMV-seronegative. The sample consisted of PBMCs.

The CDR3 DNA is TGTGCCAGCAGCCGGGACGGACTAGCGGGTACAGATACGCAGTATTTT. Its translation: CASSRDGLAGTDTQYF. The chain joins TRBV11-3 to TRBJ2-3; 11 bases map to TRBD2. The CDR3 loop spans 16 amino acids. J gave up 3 bases and V 5 bases, and 7 bases lay outside the gene matches. From germline, CDR1 is SGHNT and CDR2 YENEEA.